The entry below describes one T cell receptor beta chain. Its antigen is not identified. This sample was taken from a study of T cell repertoires and HLA-DP antigens. Study results and limitations: No separate analysis of naive versus memory CD4+ cells was done.

Assay used: immunoSEQ multiplex PCR; TCRdb lists only in-frame clones, some missing. The sample contains approximately 73,000 clones, around four fifths of which appear only once. The sequence derives from a man aged 60 to 75 in good health and CMV-seronegative. The sample was CD4+ T cells from PBMCs.

CDR3 in DNA: TGTGCCAGTAAGGGAATTACAGGGGGCCGCGGTCAGCCCCAGCATTTT. It codes for CASKGITGGRGQPQHF. This rearrangement joins TRBV19 to TRBJ1-5; 9 bases match TRBD1. The V gene's germline CDR1 is LNHDA and CDR2 SQIVND (reference sequence). J lost 6 bases, V lost 7 bases, and 13 bases had no gene match. This CDR3 is built from 16 residues.